The 5 T cell receptor beta chains given below trace back to one sample, sequenced in a study of shared clonotypes between healthy human individuals. Using immunoSEQ multiplex PCR, the repertoire was profiled, and TCRdb retains in-frame clones only, with some absent. Of 2.5 million or so clones listed, around 90% are singletons. The source material was naive CD4+ T cells sorted from blood. Subset defined: CD45RA+ positively selected. These receptors originate from a man aged 18 to 30 in good health.

This clone was picked up one time. The chain has TRBV9 and TRBJ2-2; a possible D gene is TRBD1 (6 bases). The V and J ends lost 2 bases and 6 bases respectively, with 23 bases between them. This CDR3 contains 18 residues. Per germline, CDR1 SGDLS and CDR2 YYNGEE. The CDR3 DNA follows: TGTGCCAGCAGCGTTGACAGGTCAACCGTAGTGGGGGCCGGGGAGCTGTTTTTT. Its translation: CASSVDRSTVVGAGELFF. Combining the CDR3 with reference TRBV9 and TRBJ2-2 gives the whole variable domain DSGVTQTPKHLITATGQRVTLRCSPRSGDLSVYWYQQSLDQGLQFLIQYYNGEERAKGNILERFSAQQFPDLHSELNLSSLELGDSALYFCASSVDRSTVVGAGELFFGEGSRLTVL.

J is TRBJ2-5 and V is TRBV6-5; TRBD1 agrees at 9 bases. The J call is uncertain, as TRBJ2-7 better fits the DNA end. The CDR3 sequence is 15 residues long. The germline CDR1 and CDR2 sequences are MNHEY and SVGAGI. In nucleotides, the CDR3 is TGTGCCAGCAGCCCAGACAGGGGGGGACCCTACGAGCAGTACTTC. It yields the protein CASSPDRGGPYEQYF.

The chain is built from TRBV19 and TRBJ2-7; D is possibly TRBD1 or TRBD2 (7 bases each). Trimming pared 5 bases from V and 6 bases from J, leaving 17 bases between. Looked up from germline, CDR1 is LNHDA and CDR2 is SQIVND (reference sequence). The CDR3 runs to 14 residues. Here the CDR3 DNA reads TGTGCCAGTAGTTTCCGGGGAGGGGGCGTCGAGCAGTACTTC. It is translated as CASSFRGGGVEQYF. The variable domain in full, with the rest retrieved from reference TRBV19 and TRBJ2-7, is DGGITQSPKYLFRKEGQNVTLSCEQNLNHDAMYWYRQDPGQGLRLIYYSQIVNDFQKGDIAEGYSVSREKKESFPLTVTSAQKNPTAFYLCASSFRGGGVEQYFGPGTRLTVT.

The chain has TRBV19 and TRBJ2-7, with 7 bases that match TRBD1. Germline V gene sequence: CDR1 LNHDA, CDR2 SQIVND (reference sequence). With 5 bases clipped from V and 3 bases from J, the junction kept 7 bases outside the gene matches. The CDR3 is 14 residues long. CDR3 residues: CASSGQTGSYEQYF. The CDR3 nucleotides read TGTGCCAGTAGTGGACAGACAGGGAGCTACGAGCAGTACTTC.

This chain uses TRBV19 with TRBJ2-7, with 11 positions matching TRBD1. This CDR3 comprises 14 residues. CDR1 and CDR2 (germline): LNHDA, SQIVND (reference sequence). The trim removed 6 bases at V and 3 bases at J, leaving 4 bases unmatched. DNA for the CDR3: TGTGCCAGTAGGGACAGGGGGCGAAACTACGAGCAGTACTTC. Its translation is CASRDRGRNYEQYF.